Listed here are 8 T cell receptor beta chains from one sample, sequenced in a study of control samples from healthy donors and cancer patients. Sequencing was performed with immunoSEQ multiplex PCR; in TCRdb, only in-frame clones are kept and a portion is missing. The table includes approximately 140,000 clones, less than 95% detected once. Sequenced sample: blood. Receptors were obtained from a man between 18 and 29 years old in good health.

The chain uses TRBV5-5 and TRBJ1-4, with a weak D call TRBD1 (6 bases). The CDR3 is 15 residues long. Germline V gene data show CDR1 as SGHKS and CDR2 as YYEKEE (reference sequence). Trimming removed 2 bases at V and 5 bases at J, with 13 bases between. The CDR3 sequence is CASSFLGGRNEKLFF. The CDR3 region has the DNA TGTGCCAGCAGCTTTCTTGGGGGGCGAAATGAAAAACTGTTTTTT.

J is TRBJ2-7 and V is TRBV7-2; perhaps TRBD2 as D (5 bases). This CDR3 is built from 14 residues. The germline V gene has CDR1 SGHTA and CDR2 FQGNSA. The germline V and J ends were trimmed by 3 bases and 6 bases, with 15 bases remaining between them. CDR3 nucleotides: TGTGCCAGCAGCTTGTTACTAGTGGGGTTCGAGCAGTACTTC. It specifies CASSLLLVGFEQYF.

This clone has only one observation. The DNA of the CDR3 is TGCGCCAGCAGCTTGGGTCCCAGGGACCCGATCACCACAAACACCGGGGAGCTGTTTTTT. Protein sequence: CASSLGPRDPITTNTGELFF. This rearrangement joins TRBV5-1 to TRBJ2-2; D possibly uses TRBD1 or TRBD2 (5 bases each). V was trimmed by 0 bases and J by 2 bases, leaving 23 bases between them. CDR3 size: 20 residues. Germline V CDR1 and CDR2: SGHRS, YFSETQ.

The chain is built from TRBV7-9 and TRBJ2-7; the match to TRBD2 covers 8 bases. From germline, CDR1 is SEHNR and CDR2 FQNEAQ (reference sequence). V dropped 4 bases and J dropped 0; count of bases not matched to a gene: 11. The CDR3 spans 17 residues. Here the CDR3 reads CASSSPIAGPSSYEQYF. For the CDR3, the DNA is TGTGCCAGCAGCTCGCCTATAGCGGGGCCGAGCTCCTACGAGCAGTACTTC.

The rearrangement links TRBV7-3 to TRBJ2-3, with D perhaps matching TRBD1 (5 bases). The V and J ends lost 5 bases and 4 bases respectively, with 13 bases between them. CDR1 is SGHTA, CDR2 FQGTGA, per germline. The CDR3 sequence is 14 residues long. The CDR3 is CASSLGPRADTQYF. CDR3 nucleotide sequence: TGTGCCAGCAGCCTCGGGCCCAGGGCAGATACGCAGTATTTT.

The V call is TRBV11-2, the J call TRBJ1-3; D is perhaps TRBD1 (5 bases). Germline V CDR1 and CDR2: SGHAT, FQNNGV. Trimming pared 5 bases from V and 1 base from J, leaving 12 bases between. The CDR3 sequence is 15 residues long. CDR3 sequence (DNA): TGTGCCAGCAGCCCAACAGGAAGGTCTGGAAACACCATATATTTT. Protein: CASSPTGRSGNTIYF.

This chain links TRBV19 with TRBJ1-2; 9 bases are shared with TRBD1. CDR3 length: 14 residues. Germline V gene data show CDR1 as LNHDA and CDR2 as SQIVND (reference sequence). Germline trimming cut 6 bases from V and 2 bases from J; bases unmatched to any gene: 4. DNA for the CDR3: TGTGCCAGTAGAAGCGGGACAGGGAACTATGGCTACACCTTC. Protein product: CASRSGTGNYGYTF.

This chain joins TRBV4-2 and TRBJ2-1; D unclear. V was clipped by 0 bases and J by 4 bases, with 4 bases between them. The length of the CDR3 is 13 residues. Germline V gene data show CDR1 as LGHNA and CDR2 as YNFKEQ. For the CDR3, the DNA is TGTGCCAGCAGCCAAGAGGCTTACAATGAGCAGTTCTTC. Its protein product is CASSQEAYNEQFF.